The subject of this entry is one TCR beta chain. Its specificity is unknown. The CDR3 has 17 amino acids. Trimming took off 0 bases at V and 5 bases at J, with 20 bases between the two ends. Germline lookup yields CDR1 LGHNA and CDR2 YNFKEQ. Measured with immunoSEQ multiplex PCR; TCRdb has only the in-frame clones, and not every one. The profile shows tens of thousands of clones, about 90% of them singletons. The source of the sample is a study of T cell responses to AZD1222 COVID-19 vaccine. At the level of the study: Samples with a second dose at about 4 or about 12 weeks were pooled together.

Findings of the study overall: Mostly white British, mostly female donors; authors suggested clonal diversity may be underestimated. Spike-specific TCR breadth and depth were elevated following two AZD1222 doses. Unmutated regions of variants are reportedly targeted by nearly half of spike-specific TCRs.

This receptor was taken from an adult in good health. The specimen comprised peripheral blood, sampled on day 0 of AZD1222 vaccination. The chain is built from TRBV4-2 and TRBJ2-7; weak D call: TRBD2 (6 bases). CDR3 region: CASSQDGGSGSLNEQYF. The CDR3 nucleotides read TGTGCCAGCAGCCAAGATGGGGGGAGTGGTTCCCTGAACGAGCAGTACTTC.